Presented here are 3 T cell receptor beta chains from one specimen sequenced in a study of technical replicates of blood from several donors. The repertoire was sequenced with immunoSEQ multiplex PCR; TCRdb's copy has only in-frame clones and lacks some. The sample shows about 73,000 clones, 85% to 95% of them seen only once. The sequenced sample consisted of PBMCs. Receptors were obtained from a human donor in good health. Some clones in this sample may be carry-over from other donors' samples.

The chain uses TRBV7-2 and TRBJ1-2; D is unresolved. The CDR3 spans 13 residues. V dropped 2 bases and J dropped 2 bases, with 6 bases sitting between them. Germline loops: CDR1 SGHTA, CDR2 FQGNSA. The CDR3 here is CASSLQINYGYTF. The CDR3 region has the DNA TGTGCCAGCAGCTTACAGATAAACTATGGCTACACCTTC.

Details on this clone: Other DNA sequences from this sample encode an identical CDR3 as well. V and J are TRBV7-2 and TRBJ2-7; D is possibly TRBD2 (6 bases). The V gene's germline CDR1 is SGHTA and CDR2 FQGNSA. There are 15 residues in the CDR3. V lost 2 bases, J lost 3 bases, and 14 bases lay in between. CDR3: CASSLRPGTFYEQYF. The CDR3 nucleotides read TGTGCCAGCAGCTTAAGACCCGGGACTTTCTACGAGCAGTACTTC.

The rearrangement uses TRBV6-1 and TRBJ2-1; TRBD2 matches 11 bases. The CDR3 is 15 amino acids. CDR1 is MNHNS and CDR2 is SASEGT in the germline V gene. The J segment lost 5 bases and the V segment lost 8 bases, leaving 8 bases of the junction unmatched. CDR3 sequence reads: CASSIAGGRNNEQFF. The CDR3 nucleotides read TGTGCCAGCTCAATAGCGGGAGGGAGAAACAATGAGCAGTTCTTC.